One and the same sample provided the 14 T cell receptor beta chains below, sequenced in a study of neurological immune-mediated disorders (dated by TCRdb to about 2019). The library came from 5' RACE. For sequencing, an Illumina HiSeq 2500 was employed. In TCRdb, the public reads were trimmed at Q25 with fastp and aligned with MiXCR, with productive beta chains retained. Duplicate CDR3 protein sequences are folded into a single record with the most common DNA and genes. This sample lists approximately 65,000 distinct CDR3 sequences; around 4% were detected once. Roughly 2.6% of the sample rests with the top ten. The sample was PBMCs. The receptor source for this set is a man between 50 and 59 years old with multiple sclerosis.

This clonotype was counted many times. The rearrangement joins TRBV20-1 to TRBJ2-3; a possible D gene is TRBD1 (6 bases). V was pared by 0 bases and J by 0 bases, with 10 bases between. CDR1 DFQATT and CDR2 SNEGSKA come from the germline V gene (reference sequence). The CDR3 is 15 amino acids. CDR3 in amino acids: CSAREGQFSTDTQYF. The CDR3 region has the DNA TGCAGTGCTAGAGAAGGACAGTTTAGCACAGATACGCAGTATTTT.

This clonotype has at least ten counts. The V and J genes are TRBV7-9 and TRBJ2-7; 7 bases agree with TRBD1. CDR1 is SEHNR and CDR2 is FQNEAQ in the germline V gene (reference sequence). This CDR3 contains 14 residues. The V and J ends lost 4 bases and 4 bases, in that order; junction bases with no gene match: 7. The DNA of the CDR3 is TGTGCCAGCAGCTCGGACAGGCTCCTTTACGAGCAGTACGTC. This codes for CASSSDRLLYEQYV.

There are many counts of this clonotype. The chain joins TRBV19 to TRBJ2-1, with D perhaps matching TRBD2 (6 bases). Looked up from germline, CDR1 is LNHDA and CDR2 is SQIVND (reference sequence). The length of the CDR3 is 15 residues. Trimming shortened V by 3 bases and J by 0 bases, and 9 bases separated the two germline ends. DNA of the CDR3: TGTGCCAGTAGTATCTCGGGGGACTCCTACAATGAGCAGTTCTTC. Translating it yields CASSISGDSYNEQFF. Full variable domain (remainder filled in from reference TRBV19 and TRBJ2-1): DGGITQSPKYLFRKEGQNVTLSCEQNLNHDAMYWYRQDPGQGLRLIYYSQIVNDFQKGDIAEGYSVSREKKESFPLTVTSAQKNPTAFYLCASSISGDSYNEQFFGPGTRLTVL.

This clonotype was detected ten times or more. V is TRBV12-3 or TRBV12-4 and J is TRBJ2-5; a weak D match, TRBD1 (6 bases). V was trimmed by 6 bases and J by 5 bases, leaving 13 bases between them. The CDR3 loop spans 13 amino acids. The CDR3 reads CASRTGHGETQYF. CDR3 nucleotides: TGTGCCAGCAGAACAGGGCACGGCGAGACCCAGTACTTC.

This clonotype was recorded many times. The chain employs TRBV10-2 and TRBJ1-1, with 7 bases identical to TRBD1. Looked up from germline, CDR1 is WSHSY and CDR2 is SAAADI. V trimming: 10 bases; J trimming: 0 bases; junction bases outside the gene matches: 8. The CDR3 has 14 residues. The CDR3: CATRDRWLNTEAFF. The CDR3 nucleotides are TGCGCCACCCGGGACAGATGGTTGAACACTGAAGCTTTCTTT.

In its sample, this clonotype was seen a few times. V and J are TRBV20-1 and TRBJ2-5, with D unresolved. Germline CDR1 DFQATT, CDR2 SNEGSKA (reference sequence). This CDR3 comprises 15 residues. The germline V and J ends were trimmed by 0 bases and 4 bases, with 15 bases remaining between them. CDR3 DNA: TGCAGTGCTAGAGATCACCGTGGGGTCGGAGAGACCCAGTACTTC. This codes for CSARDHRGVGETQYF.

This clonotype was observed many times. V usage is TRBV6-1 and J usage is TRBJ2-7; TRBD2 agrees at 7 bases. Looked up from germline, CDR1 is MNHNS and CDR2 is SASEGT. The CDR3 spans 15 residues. Trimming cost V 2 bases and J 2 bases; bases outside gene matches: 6. CDR3 loop: CASSEWPSGPYEQYF. The DNA for the CDR3 is TGTGCCAGCAGTGAATGGCCTAGCGGTCCCTACGAGCAGTACTTC.

The table lists this clonotype with many counts. This rearrangement joins TRBV20-1 to TRBJ2-5; D might be TRBD2 (5 bases). This CDR3 has 14 residues. V was cut by 1 base and J by 2 bases, with 11 bases left in between. The V gene's germline CDR1 is DFQATT and CDR2 SNEGSKA (reference sequence). Here the CDR3 DNA reads TGCAGTGCTAGAGGGCCGGGGATACAAGAGACCCAGTACTTC. It encodes CSARGPGIQETQYF.

This clonotype was counted at least ten times. The chain is built from TRBV12-3 or TRBV12-4 and TRBJ1-5; no clear D gene. Trimming took 3 bases from V and 0 from J, leaving 6 bases between them. The CDR3 loop spans 14 amino acids. The CDR3 spells CASSLSYSNQPQHF. CDR3 DNA sequence: TGTGCCAGCAGTTTGTCCTATAGCAATCAGCCCCAGCATTTT.

This clonotype was seen at least ten times. The junction and the germline gene differ at one end; a read error may be behind it. The rearrangement joins TRBV28 to TRBJ2-5; possible D gene TRBD1, 6 bases. CDR1 MDHEN and CDR2 SYDVKM come from the germline V gene. The CDR3 runs to 14 residues. CDR3 residues: CASILQGKRGTQYF. The CDR3 DNA follows: TGTGCCAGCATTTTACAGGGAAAAAGGGGGACCCAGTACTTC.

Many counts were recorded for this clonotype. The rearrangement joins TRBV9 to TRBJ1-2, with 11 bases that match TRBD1. Germline trimming cut 4 bases from V and 4 bases from J; bases unmatched to any gene: 6. The CDR3 loop spans 15 amino acids. Germline V gene sequence: CDR1 SGDLS, CDR2 YYNGEE. CDR3 DNA sequence: TGTGCCAGCAGCCCCCGGACAGGGGGCGGCTATGGCTACACCTTC. Its translation is CASSPRTGGGYGYTF.

This clonotype was observed at least ten times. This chain's CDR3 is CASSFQPISDGTEAFF. Written as DNA, the CDR3 is TGCGCCAGCAGCTTTCAGCCGATCTCCGACGGGACTGAAGCTTTCTTT. This sequence joins TRBV5-1 and TRBJ1-1; no clear D. There are 16 residues in the CDR3. V lost 2 bases and J 5 bases, leaving 19 bases between the germline ends. The germline V gene has CDR1 SGHRS and CDR2 YFSETQ. The entire variable domain, with the rest obtained from reference TRBV5-1 and TRBJ1-1, is as follows: KAGVTQTPRYLIKTRGQQVTLSCSPISGHRSVSWYQQTPGQGLQFLFEYFSETQRNKGNFPGRFSGRQFSNSRSEMNVSTLELGDSALYLCASSFQPISDGTEAFFGQGTRLTVV.

This clonotype was picked up many times. The chain carries TRBV20-1 and TRBJ1-1; 8 bases agree with TRBD1. The germline V gene encodes CDR1 DFQATT and CDR2 SNEGSKA (reference sequence). The CDR3 is 15 amino acids. Trimming at V came to 0 bases and at J to 5 bases, leaving 8 bases not matched to a gene. DNA of the CDR3: TGCAGTGCTAGAGATCGAGGGACAGGCTGGACTGAAGCTTTCTTT. Translation: CSARDRGTGWTEAFF.

This clonotype was seen ten or more times. The chain recombines TRBV12-3 or TRBV12-4 with TRBJ2-5; 13 nucleotides agree with TRBD2. The CDR3 spans 17 residues. V was pared by 5 bases and J by 9 bases, with 15 bases of the junction left unmatched. In nucleotides, the CDR3 is TGTGCCAGCAGTCTGATGACTAGCGGGGGGACCTTCGGGGCCCAGTACTTC. Protein: CASSLMTSGGTFGAQYF.